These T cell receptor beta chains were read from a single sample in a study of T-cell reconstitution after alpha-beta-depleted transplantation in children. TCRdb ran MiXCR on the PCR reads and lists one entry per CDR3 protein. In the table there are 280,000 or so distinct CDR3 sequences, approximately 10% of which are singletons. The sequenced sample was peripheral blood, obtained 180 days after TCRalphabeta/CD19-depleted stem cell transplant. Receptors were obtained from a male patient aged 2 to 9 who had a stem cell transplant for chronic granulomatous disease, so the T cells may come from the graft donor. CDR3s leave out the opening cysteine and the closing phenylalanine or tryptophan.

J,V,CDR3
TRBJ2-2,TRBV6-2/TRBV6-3,ASSRSDQDTGELF
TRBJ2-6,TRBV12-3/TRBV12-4,ASTPGQRSGANVLT
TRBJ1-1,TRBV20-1,SASRTAGNTEAF
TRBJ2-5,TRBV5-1,ASSPIGATQY
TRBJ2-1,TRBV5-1,ASSLSLAGYNEQF
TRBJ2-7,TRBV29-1,SVVDPISYEQY
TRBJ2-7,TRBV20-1,SARDWLGSYEQY
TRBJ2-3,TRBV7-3,ASSLAGGSDTQY
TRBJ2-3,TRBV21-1,ASSILAGGLCTDTQY
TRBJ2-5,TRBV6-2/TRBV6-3,ASRADRIQETQY
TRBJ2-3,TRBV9,ASSRTRTKTDTQY
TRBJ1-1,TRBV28,ASSIRRPEAF
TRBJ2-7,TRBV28,ASSFRARAPYEQY
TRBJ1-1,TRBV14,ASSHGWDRRMNTEAF
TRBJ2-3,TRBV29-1,SVGADRIQTDTQY
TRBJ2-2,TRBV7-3,ASSLSKGRPNTGELF
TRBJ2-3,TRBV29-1,SVAQTGTDTQY
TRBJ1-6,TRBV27,ASSFFGTARGSPLH
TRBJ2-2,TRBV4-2,ASSPGTSGGPTGELF
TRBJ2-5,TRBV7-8,ASSRGLAGGPGETQY
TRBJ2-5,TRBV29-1,SVAQPRPFVGQY
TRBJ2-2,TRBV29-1,SVGGLTNTGELF
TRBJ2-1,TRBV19,ASTWDRGYYNEQF
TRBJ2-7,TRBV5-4,ASSWSGGPIAYEQY
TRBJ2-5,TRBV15,ATSRGTGQETQY
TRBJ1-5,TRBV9,ASSPGRGDQPQH
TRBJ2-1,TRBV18,ASSPLSTGPHNEQF
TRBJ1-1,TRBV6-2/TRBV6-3,ASSTRDRGLRTEAF
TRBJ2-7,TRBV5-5,ASSRTVPYEQY
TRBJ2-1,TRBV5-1,ASSLETGTGVNEQF
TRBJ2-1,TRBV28,ASSLYGTKSSYNEQF
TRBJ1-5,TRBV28,ASRAFINQPQH
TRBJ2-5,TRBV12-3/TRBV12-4,ASSSTRQETQY
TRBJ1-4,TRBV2,AICQSAGTGRTTNEKLF
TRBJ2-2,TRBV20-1,SARPTGVTGELF
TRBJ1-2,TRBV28,ASSLSGGVERYGYT
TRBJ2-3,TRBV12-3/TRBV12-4,ASSGTSLDTQY
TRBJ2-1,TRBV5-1,ASSLTDSPDTMIYNEQF
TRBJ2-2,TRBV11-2,ASSLNLNTGELF
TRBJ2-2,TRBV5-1,ATSSGGRYTGELF
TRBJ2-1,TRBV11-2,ASSSTSGTTYNEQF
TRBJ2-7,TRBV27,ASSLARQVRGLLYYEQY
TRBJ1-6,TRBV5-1,ASSDDRGTSPLH
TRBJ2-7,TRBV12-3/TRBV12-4,ASSLGLIPYEQY
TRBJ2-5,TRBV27,ASSTRTSGKETQY